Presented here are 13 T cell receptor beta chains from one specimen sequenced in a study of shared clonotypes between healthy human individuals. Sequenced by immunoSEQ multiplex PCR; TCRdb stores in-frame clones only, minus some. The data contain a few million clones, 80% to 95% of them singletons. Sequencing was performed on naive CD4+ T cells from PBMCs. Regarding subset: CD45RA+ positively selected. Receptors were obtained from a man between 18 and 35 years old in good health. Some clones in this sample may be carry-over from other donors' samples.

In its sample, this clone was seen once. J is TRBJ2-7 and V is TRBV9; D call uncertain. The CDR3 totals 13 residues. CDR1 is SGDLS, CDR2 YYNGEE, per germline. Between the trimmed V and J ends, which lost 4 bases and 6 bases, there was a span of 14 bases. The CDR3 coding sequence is TGTGCCAGCAGCCCGGGTCCTCCTGGCGAGCAGTACTTC. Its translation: CASSPGPPGEQYF.

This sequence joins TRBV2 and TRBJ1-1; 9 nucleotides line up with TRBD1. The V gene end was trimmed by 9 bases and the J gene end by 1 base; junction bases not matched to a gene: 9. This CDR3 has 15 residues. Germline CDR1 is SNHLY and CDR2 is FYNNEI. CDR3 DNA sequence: TGTGCCAGGGCACAGGGGGCCGTGGGGAACACTGAAGCTTTCTTT. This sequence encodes CARAQGAVGNTEAFF.

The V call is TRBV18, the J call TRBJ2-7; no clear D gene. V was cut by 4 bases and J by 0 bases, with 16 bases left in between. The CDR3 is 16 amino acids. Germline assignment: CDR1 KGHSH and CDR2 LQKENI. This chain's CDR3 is CASSQVPTPSSYEQYF. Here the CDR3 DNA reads TGTGCCAGCTCACAAGTCCCCACCCCCTCCTCCTACGAGCAGTACTTC.

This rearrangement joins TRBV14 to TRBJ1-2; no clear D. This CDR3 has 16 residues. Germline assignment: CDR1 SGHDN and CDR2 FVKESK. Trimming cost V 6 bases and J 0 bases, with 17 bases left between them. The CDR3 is CASRGLTEDSNYGYTF. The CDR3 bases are TGTGCCAGCAGAGGTTTAACAGAAGACTCTAACTATGGCTACACCTTC.

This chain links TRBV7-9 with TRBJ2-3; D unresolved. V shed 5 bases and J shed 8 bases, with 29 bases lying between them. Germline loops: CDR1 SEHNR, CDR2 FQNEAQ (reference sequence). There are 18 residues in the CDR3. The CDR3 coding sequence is TGTGCCAGCAGCCCTGGCCCCTGGGCAGGTAGTACCTCGGGTACGCAGTATTTT. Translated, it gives CASSPGPWAGSTSGTQYF.

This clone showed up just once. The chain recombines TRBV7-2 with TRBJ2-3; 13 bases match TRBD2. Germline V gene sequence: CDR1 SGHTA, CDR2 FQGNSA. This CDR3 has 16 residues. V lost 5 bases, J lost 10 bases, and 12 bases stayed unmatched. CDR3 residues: CASSPRGTSGKGPQYF. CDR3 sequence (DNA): TGTGCCAGCAGCCCACGTGGGACTAGCGGGAAGGGTCCGCAGTATTTT.

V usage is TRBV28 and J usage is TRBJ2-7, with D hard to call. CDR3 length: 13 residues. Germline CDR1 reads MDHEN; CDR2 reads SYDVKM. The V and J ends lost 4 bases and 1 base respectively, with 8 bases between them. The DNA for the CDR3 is TGTGCCAGCAGTTCATTGGGGTCCTACGAGCAGTACTTC. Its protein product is CASSSLGSYEQYF.

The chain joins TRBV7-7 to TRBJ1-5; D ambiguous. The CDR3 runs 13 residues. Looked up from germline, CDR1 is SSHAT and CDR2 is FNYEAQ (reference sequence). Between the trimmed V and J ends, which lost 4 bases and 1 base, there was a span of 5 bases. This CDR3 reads CASSSSSNQPQHF. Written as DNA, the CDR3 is TGTGCCAGCAGCTCAAGCAGCAATCAGCCCCAGCATTTT. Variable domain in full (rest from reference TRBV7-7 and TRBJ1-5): GAGVSQSPRYKVTKRGQDVTLRCDPISSHATLYWYQQALGQGPEFLTYFNYEAQPDKSGLPSDRFSAERPEGSISTLTIQRTEQRDSAMYRCASSSSSNQPQHFGDGTRLSIL.

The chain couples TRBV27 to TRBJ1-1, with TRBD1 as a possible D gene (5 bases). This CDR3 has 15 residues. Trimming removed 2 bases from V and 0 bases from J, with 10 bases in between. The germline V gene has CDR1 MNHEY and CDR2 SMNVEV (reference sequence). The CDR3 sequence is CASSLQGRVNTEAFF. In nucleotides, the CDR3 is TGTGCCAGCAGTTTACAGGGACGGGTGAACACTGAAGCTTTCTTT.

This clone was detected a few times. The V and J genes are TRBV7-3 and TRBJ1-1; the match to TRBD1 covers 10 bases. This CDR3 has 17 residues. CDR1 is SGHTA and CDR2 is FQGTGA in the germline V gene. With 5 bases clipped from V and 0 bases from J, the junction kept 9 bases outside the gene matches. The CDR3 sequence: CASSRTGTGDLNTEAFF. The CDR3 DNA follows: TGTGCCAGCAGCCGCACCGGGACAGGGGACCTGAACACTGAAGCTTTCTTT.

CDR3 DNA: TGTGCCAGCAGCATAGTGACTAGCGGGTTATCCTACGAGCAGTACTTC. It encodes CASSIVTSGLSYEQYF. The gene calls are TRBV5-4 and TRBJ2-7, with 10 bases matching TRBD2. The CDR3 sequence is 16 residues long. V trimming: 4 bases; J trimming: 1 base; junction bases outside the gene matches: 8. Germline assignment: CDR1 SGHNT and CDR2 YYREEE (reference sequence).

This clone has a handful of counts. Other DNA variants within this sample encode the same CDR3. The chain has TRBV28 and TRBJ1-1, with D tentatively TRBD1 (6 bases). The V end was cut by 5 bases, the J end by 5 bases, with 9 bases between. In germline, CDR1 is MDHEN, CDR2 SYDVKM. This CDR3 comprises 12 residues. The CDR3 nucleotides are TGTGCCAGCAGTCAGCAGGGGACTGAAGCTTTCTTT. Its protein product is CASSQQGTEAFF.

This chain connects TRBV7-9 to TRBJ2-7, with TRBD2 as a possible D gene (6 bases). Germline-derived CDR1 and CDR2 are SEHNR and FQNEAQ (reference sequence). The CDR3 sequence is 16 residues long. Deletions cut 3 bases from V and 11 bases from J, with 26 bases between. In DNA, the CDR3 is TGTGCCAGCAGCTTGTTAACGGGGAGCGGGTACGCCTATGAGTACTTC. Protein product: CASSLLTGSGYAYEYF. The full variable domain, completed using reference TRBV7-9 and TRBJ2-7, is DTGVSQNPRHKITKRGQNVTFRCDPISEHNRLYWYRQTLGQGPEFLTYFQNEAQLEKSRLLSDRFSAERPKGSFSTLEIQRTEQGDSAMYLCASSLLTGSGYAYEYFGPGTRLTVT.